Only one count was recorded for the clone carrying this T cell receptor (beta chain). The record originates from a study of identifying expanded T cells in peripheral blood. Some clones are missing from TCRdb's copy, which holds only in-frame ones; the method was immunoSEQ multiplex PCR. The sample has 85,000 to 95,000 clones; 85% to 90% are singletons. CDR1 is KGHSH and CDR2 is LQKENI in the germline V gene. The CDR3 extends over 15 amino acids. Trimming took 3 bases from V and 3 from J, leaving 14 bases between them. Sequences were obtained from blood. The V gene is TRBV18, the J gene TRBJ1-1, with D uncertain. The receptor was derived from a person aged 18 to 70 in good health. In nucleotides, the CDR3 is TGTGCCAGCTCACCCGACGCGGGTGCCTACACTGAAGCTTTCTTT. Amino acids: CASSPDAGAYTEAFF.